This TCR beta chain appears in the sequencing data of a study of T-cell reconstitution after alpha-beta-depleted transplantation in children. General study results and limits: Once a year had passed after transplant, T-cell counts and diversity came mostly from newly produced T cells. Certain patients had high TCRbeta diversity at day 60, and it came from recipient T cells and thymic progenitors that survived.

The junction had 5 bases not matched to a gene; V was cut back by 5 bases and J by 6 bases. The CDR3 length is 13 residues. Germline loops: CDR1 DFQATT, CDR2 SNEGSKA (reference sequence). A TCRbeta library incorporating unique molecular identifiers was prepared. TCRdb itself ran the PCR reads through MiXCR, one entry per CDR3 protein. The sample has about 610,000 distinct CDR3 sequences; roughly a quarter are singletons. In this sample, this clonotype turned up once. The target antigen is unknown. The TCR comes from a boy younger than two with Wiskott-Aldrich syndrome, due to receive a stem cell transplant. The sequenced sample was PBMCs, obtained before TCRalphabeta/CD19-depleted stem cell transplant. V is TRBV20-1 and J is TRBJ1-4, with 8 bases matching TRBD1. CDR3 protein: CSAGQGGDEKLFF. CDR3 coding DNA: TGCAGTGCTGGACAGGGCGGTGATGAAAAACTGTTTTTT.